This T cell receptor (beta chain) is drawn from a study of T cell responses to AZD1222 COVID-19 vaccine. The study's findings and limits: Only a handful of AZD1222 recipients tested seropositive at baseline. In a largely white British group with more females than males, clonal diversity was possibly underestimated.

Concerning this clone itself: Its antigen is unknown.

Looked up from germline, CDR1 is LNHDA and CDR2 is SQIVND (reference sequence). The CDR3 runs to 12 residues. V was shortened by 3 bases and J by 6 bases, with 9 bases between the two germline ends. Assay used: immunoSEQ multiplex PCR; TCRdb lists only in-frame clones, some missing. The sample yields about 170,000 clones, around 90% seen once. Second doses were pooled across both intervals (about 4 or about 12 weeks). The specimen comprised peripheral blood, sampled 28 days after the second AZD1222 dose. This chain connects TRBV19 to TRBJ2-7; D remains ambiguous. The TCR originated in an adult who received the AZD1222 COVID-19 vaccine. The CDR3: CASSIGGTEQYF. In nucleotides, the CDR3 is TGTGCCAGTAGTATCGGTGGTACCGAGCAGTACTTC.